This T cell receptor beta chain was recorded in a study of shared clonotypes between healthy human individuals. Study-wide background: CD4 naive and CD4 memory each took three plates per donor, while CD8 naive took two and CD8 memory one.

CD45RO-negative CD8 cells positively selected for CCR7 made up the naive population, which excluded terminally differentiated effector memory CD45RA+ cells. Trimming cost V 2 bases and J 0 bases, with 9 bases left between them. This CDR3 is 15 amino acids long. Germline CDR1 MNHNS, CDR2 SASEGT. The protocol was immunoSEQ multiplex PCR, while the TCRdb copy is restricted to in-frame clones and leaves out a portion. The sample records about 2.1 million clones, 93% being singletons. The chain uses TRBV6-1 and TRBJ2-3; D may match TRBD1 or TRBD2 (5 bases each). The receptor was isolated from a man younger than 30 in good health. Some clones in this sample may be carry-over from other donors' samples. The sequencing input was naive CD8+ T cells from PBMCs. CDR3 region: CASSEIRDSTDTQYF. As DNA, the CDR3 is TGTGCCAGCAGTGAAATCAGGGACAGCACAGATACGCAGTATTTT.